This TCR beta chain was captured in a study of Graves' ophthalmopathy and Graves' hyperthyroidism. The PBMCs had their origin in 10 ml of fresh peripheral blood. Points from the study as a whole: Blood also carried most expanded thyroid clonotypes exceeding 0.001 frequency. The model predicted progression of ophthalmopathy with a sensitivity of 70% to 71%, and its specificity was roughly 72%.

Using RNA transcripts, the TCR beta CDR3 regions were amplified. Second-round multiplex PCR came after a first-round RT-PCR that employed HTBI primers. TCRdb ran MiXCR on the multiplex PCR reads and lists one entry per CDR3 protein. The repertoire holds 300,000 to 350,000 distinct CDR3 sequences, with roughly a sixth as singletons. This clonotype was seen many times. The antigen remains undetermined. Germline CDR1 and CDR2: GTSNPN and SVGIG (reference sequence). The CDR3 contains 12 residues. V gave up 2 bases and J gave up 7 bases, with 12 bases separating them. The V call is TRBV30, the J call TRBJ2-7; a possible D gene is TRBD2 (5 bases). The clonotype comes from an adult man with Graves' ophthalmopathy. Sequencing was carried out using peripheral blood. The CDR3 coding sequence is TGTGCCTGGAGTAGAGGGTTGCGGGAGCAGTACTTC. Translated, it gives CAWSRGLREQYF. Full variable domain (outside the CDR3, taken from reference TRBV30 and TRBJ2-7): SQTIHQWPATLVQPVGSPLSLECTVEGTSNPNLYWYRQAAGRGLQLLFYSVGIGQISSEVPQNLSASRPQDRQFILSSKKLLLSDSGFYLCAWSRGLREQYFGPGTRLTVT.